One sample yielded the 6 T cell receptor beta chains listed below, sequenced in a study of tumor-infiltrating lymphocytes in primary liver carcinoma. A constant-region primer served to make TCR beta cDNA from about 500 ng total RNA. Libraries for TCR beta were built through three nested multiplex PCR rounds, which together made up a slightly modified ARM-PCR procedure. The study ran its first two PCR rounds for nine to eleven cycles each, using TRBV1-TRBV30 forward primers and a C-beta reverse primer. From the multiplex PCR reads, TCRdb called clonotypes with MiXCR, one entry per CDR3 protein. The profile shows more than 45,000 distinct CDR3 sequences, 65% to 85% of them singletons. RNA and DNA were co-extracted from about 19-30 mg of unsorted bulk tissue. The sequenced sample consisted of liver tumor tissue from sampling region 5. As to subset: tumor region T5, tumor centre. The origin of the receptors is a man aged 40-50 years with primary liver carcinoma and hepatitis B virus infection.

As regards this clonotype: The junction does not match germline at one end; this may be a read error. The chain carries TRBV7-8 and TRBJ2-2, with D possibly being TRBD2 (5 bases). This CDR3 contains 17 residues. Germline V gene sequence: CDR1 SGHVS, CDR2 FQNEAQ. The CDR3 region has the DNA TGTGCCAGCAGCTTAGCGTGGCTAGCCGGAAACACCGGGAAGCTGTTTTTT. Translating it yields CASSLAWLAGNTGKLFF.

This clonotype was detected ten times or more. The rearrangement links TRBV28 to TRBJ1-1, with a possible D match to TRBD1 (5 bases). The ends were cut back, 6 bases at V and 10 bases at J, with 15 bases in the middle. The CDR3 sequence is 12 residues long. Per the germline V gene, CDR1 is MDHEN and CDR2 is SYDVKM. The CDR3 loop reads CASSGRGFVAFF. The CDR3 DNA sequence: TGTGCCAGCAGCGGACGGGGGTTCGTAGCTTTCTTT.

A word on this clonotype: In this CDR3 the conserved last residue, phenylalanine or tryptophan, is missing, so a read error is likely. This chain uses TRBV5-1 with TRBJ2-1, with D possibly being TRBD2 (6 bases). With 1 base removed from V and 6 bases from J, the gap between germline ends came to 17 bases. The germline CDR1 and CDR2 sequences are SGHRS and YFSETQ. CDR3 length: 16 residues. CDR3 protein: CASSLTLAEGGNEQFL. DNA of the CDR3: TGCGCCAGCAGCTTGACTTTAGCGGAAGGCGGCAATGAGCAGTTCCTC.

As for this clonotype: A read error may account for a junction end that differs from germline. DNA for the CDR3: TGCCCCAGCAGCCAAACCACTAGCGGACACATGAACACCGGGGAGCTGTTTTTT. As protein: CPSSQTTSGHMNTGELFF. The V gene is TRBV4-3, the J gene TRBJ2-2, with 8 bases that match TRBD2. The CDR3 totals 18 residues. Germline V gene sequence: CDR1 LGHNA, CDR2 YSLEER.

Details on this clonotype: One junction end disagrees with the germline gene, perhaps due to a read error. This chain joins TRBV29-1 and TRBJ1-6, with a weak D call TRBD1 (5 bases). From germline, CDR1 is SQVTM and CDR2 ANQGSEA. This CDR3 contains 13 residues. This CDR3 reads CNVGDVTNSPLHF. The CDR3 DNA is TGCAACGTTGGGGACGTGACAAATTCACCCCTCCACTTT.

For this clonotype: The junction departs from the called germline gene at one end, perhaps through a read error. The V and J genes are TRBV12-3 or TRBV12-4 and TRBJ1-3; D unresolved. This CDR3 has 14 amino acids. The chain's CDR3 is CANSFREARNTIYF. CDR3 sequence (DNA): TGTGCCAACAGTTTTCGGGAGGCTAGAAACACCATATATTTT.